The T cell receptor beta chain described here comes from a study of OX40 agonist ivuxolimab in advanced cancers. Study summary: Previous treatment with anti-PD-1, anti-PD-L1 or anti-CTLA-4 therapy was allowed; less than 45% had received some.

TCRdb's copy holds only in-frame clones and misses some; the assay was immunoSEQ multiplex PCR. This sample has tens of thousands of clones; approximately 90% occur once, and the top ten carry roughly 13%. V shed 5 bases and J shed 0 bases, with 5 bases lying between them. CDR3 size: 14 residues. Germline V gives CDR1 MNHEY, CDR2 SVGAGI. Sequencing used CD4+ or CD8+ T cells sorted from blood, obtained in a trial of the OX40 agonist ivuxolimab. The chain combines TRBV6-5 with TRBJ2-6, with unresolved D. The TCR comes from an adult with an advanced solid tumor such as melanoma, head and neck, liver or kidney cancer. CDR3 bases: TGTGCCAGCAGTCCAAGCTCTGGGGCCAACGTCCTGACTTTC. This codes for CASSPSSGANVLTF.